This TCR beta chain was retrieved from a study of response to subunit inactivated influenza vaccine (dated by TCRdb to 2016 to 2018). About the full investigation: To follow how T cells responded to a trivalent subunit inactivated influenza vaccine, the researchers relied on deep quantitative profiling of the T cell receptor repertoire. What the study reported, not specific to this receptor: The authors suggested that each seasonal influenza vaccination may recruit only a limited number of new T cells.

Libraries were constructed by RT-PCR. Sequencer: Illumina HiSeq 2500. The raw public reads went through TCRdb reprocessing: fastp at Q25, MiXCR clone calling, in-frame beta chains kept. Rows with one shared CDR3 protein collapse into an entry with the most common genes and DNA. The sample records roughly 550,000 distinct CDR3 sequences, roughly 23% of which are singletons. The ten largest clones represent around 2.8% of the sample. Notes on this clonotype: The target of this receptor is not known. Within one base of it there is no much larger clone, and no base qualities were kept.

The CDR3 covers 18 residues, taking in both the cysteine and the phenylalanine. CDR3 DNA only is kept here, 54 bases in frame from base 1. Germline trimming: 3 bases from V, 6 bases from J; junction bases outside gene matches: 19. From the germline V gene, CDR1 is SNHLY and CDR2 is FYNNEI. The same specimen was also included in a second study, on T cells expressing NK-cell markers. As that second paper reports: TCR beta cDNA libraries were made by 5'RACE template switching that added a universal primer site and unique molecular identifiers. TCR beta-chain repertoires were profiled in sorted CD3+CD56+NKG2C+, CD3+CD56+NKG2C- and CD3+CD56-NKG2C+ T-cell subsets from fewer than 10 donors. Among the eight sequenced donors, seven were HCMV-seropositive and one was HCMV-seronegative. To restrict sorting to alphabetaTCR-expressing T cells, an anti-gammadeltaTCR antibody was added in several experiments. For five or six donors, the dominant CD3+CD56+NKG2C+ clonotypes were among the top 10 CD8+ clonotypes and accounted for about 1.0-7.5% of CD8+ T cells. Those dominant clonotypes were again the most abundant among CD3+CD56-NKG2C+ cells in a few donors, at 28.3-60.1%. It remained unclear whether the expanded NKG2C-expressing T cell clones were specific for HCMV antigens. All eight donors whose samples were sequenced were randomly selected healthy volunteers, three of them men and five women. HCMV-specific IgG was detected in serum with a commercial ELISA kit to determine HCMV serostatus. Ficoll density gradient centrifugation was used to isolate peripheral blood mononuclear cells from blood. Using Miltenyi isolation kits, CD4+ and CD8+ T cells were isolated from PBMC through magnetic immunoseparation. Synthesis of cDNA was primed from the TCR beta constant segment and was followed by two consecutive PCR amplification steps. Sequencing of the libraries produced 2 x 150 bp reads on Illumina HiSeq 2000/2500, MiSeq or NextSeq. Reads were demultiplexed and grouped by UMI with MIGEC, and clonotypes were assembled and quantified with MiTCR. To remove erroneous sequences, TCR cDNA sequences were retained only when supported by two or more reads. Downstream repertoire analysis used the tcR package, and clonotypes were matched across fractions by CDR3 nucleotide sequence plus V segment. VDJmatch was used to annotate antigen specificity against VDJdb, with one amino acid substitution allowed in CDR3.

The sequence joins TRBV2 to TRBJ2-7; the central 8 bases match TRBD1. The source material was CD4+ T cells sorted from PBMCs, sampled 12 days after vaccination. The clonotype was recovered from a man between 45 and 60 years old who received an inactivated influenza vaccine. Donor details come from another sample of the same person, matched by shared clones. This receptor has the CDR3 CASSELQGALHKPVEQYF. The nucleotide sequence reads TGTGCCAGCAGTGAGTTGCAGGGGGCTCTTCATAAGCCTGTCGAGCAGTACTTC. With the rest looked up from the reference TRBV2 and TRBJ2-7 genes rather than sequenced, the full variable domain is EPEVTQTPSHQVTQMGQEVILRCVPISNHLYFYWYRQILGQKVEFLVSFYNNEISEKSEIFDDQFSVERPDGSNFTLKIRSTKLEDSAMYFCASSELQGALHKPVEQYFGPGTRLTVT.